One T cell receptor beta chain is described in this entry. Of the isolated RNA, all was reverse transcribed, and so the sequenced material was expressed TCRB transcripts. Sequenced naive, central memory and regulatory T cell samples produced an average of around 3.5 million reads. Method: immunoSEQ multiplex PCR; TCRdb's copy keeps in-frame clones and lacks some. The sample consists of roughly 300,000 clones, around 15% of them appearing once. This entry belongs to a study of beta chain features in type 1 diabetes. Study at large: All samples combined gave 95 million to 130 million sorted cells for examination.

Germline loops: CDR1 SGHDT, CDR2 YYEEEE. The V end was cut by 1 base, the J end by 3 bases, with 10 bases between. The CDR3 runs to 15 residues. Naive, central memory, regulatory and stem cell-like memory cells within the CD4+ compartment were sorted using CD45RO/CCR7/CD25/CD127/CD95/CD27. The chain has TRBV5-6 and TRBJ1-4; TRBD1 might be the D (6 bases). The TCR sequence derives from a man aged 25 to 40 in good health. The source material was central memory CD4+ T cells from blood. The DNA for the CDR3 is TGTGCCAGCAGCTTGTCGGGACATCCTAATGAAAAACTGTTTTTT. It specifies CASSLSGHPNEKLFF. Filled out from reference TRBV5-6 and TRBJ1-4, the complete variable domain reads DAGVTQSPTHLIKTRGQQVTLRCSPKSGHDTVSWYQQALGQGPQFIFQYYEEEERQRGNFPDRFSGHQFPNYSSELNVNALLLGDSALYLCASSLSGHPNEKLFFGSGTQLSVL.